The present T cell receptor (beta chain) was sequenced within a study of OX40 agonist ivuxolimab in advanced cancers. Blood was sampled at baseline, cycle 4 day 1, and cycle 7 day 1. Concerning this clone: What it binds is unknown.

Germline CDR1 is SGDLS and CDR2 is YYNGEE. The CDR3 runs 13 residues. V was pared by 3 bases and J by 7 bases, with 10 bases between. Study results and caveats: Dosing at 0.1 to 3.0 mg/kg was accompanied by clonal expansion of CD4+ and CD8+ blood T cells by week 6.

Profiled with immunoSEQ multiplex PCR; TCRdb holds only in-frame clones, not every one. The table has 95,000 to 110,000 clones, 75% to 95% seen once. The chain combines TRBV9 with TRBJ1-4; D perhaps matches TRBD1 (5 bases). The sequencing used CD4+ or CD8+ T cells sorted from blood, collected in a trial of the OX40 agonist ivuxolimab. The TCR originated in an adult with an advanced solid tumor such as melanoma, head and neck, liver or kidney cancer. The CDR3 nucleotides are TGTGCCAGCAGCGACCGGGACGGTGAAAAACTGTTTTTT. Its translation: CASSDRDGEKLFF.